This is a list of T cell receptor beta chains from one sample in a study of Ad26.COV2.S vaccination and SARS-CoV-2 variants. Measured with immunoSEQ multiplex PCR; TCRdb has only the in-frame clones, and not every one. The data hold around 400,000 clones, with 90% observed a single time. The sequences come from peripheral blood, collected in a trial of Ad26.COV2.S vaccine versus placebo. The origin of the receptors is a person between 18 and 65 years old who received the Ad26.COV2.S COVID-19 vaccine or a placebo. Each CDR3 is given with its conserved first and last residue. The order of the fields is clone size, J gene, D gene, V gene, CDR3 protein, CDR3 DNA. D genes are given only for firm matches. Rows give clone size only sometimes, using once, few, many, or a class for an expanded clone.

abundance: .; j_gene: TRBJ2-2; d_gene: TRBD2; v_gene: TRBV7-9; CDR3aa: CASSRLAGVGELFF; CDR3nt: TGTGCCAGCAGCAGACTAGCGGGAGTAGGGGAGCTGTTTTTT
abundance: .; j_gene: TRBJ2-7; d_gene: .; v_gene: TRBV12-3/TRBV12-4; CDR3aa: CASSPRVTYEQYF; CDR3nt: TGTGCCAGCAGTCCACGGGTGACCTACGAGCAGTACTTC
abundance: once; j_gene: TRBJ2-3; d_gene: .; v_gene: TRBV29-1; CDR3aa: CSVELWGSDTQYF; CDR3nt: TGCAGCGTTGAATTATGGGGATCAGATACGCAGTATTTT
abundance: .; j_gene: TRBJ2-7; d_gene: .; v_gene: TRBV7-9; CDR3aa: CASSLALAGESYEQYF; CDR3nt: TGTGCCAGCAGCTTAGCACTGGCAGGGGAAAGTTACGAGCAGTACTTC
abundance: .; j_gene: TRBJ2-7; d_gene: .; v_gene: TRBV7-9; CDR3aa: CASSLVLGGALSYEQYF; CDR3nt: TGTGCCAGCAGCTTAGTTCTTGGAGGGGCCTTATCCTACGAGCAGTACTTC
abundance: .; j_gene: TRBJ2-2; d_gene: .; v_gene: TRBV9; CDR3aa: CASSVRDTNTGELFF; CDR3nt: TGTGCCAGCAGCGTAAGAGATACGAACACCGGGGAGCTGTTTTTT
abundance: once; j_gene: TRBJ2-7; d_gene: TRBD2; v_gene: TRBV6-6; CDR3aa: CASSYSTSGRDGEQYF; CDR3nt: TGTGCCAGCAGTTACTCCACTAGCGGGAGGGATGGCGAGCAGTACTTC
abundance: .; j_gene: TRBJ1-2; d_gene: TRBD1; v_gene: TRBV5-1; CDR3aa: CASSLTGDNYGYTF; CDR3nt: TGCGCCAGCAGCTTAACAGGGGACAACTATGGCTACACCTTC
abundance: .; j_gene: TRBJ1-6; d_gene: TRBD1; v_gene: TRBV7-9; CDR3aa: CASRSWTGEGSPLHF; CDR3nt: TGTGCCAGCAGATCTTGGACAGGGGAAGGATCACCCCTCCACTTT
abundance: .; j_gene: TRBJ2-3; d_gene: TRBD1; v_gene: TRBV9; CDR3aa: CASSSDLRQGYTDTQYF; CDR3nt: TGTGCCAGCAGCTCCGATTTGCGACAGGGGTACACAGATACGCAGTATTTT
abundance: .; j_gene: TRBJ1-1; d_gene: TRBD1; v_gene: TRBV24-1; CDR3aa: CATRAPGTDTEAFF; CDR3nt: TGTGCCACCCGAGCGCCTGGGACAGACACTGAAGCTTTCTTT
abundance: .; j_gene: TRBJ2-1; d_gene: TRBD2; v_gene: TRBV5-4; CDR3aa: CASSLEASGEQFF; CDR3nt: TGTGCCAGCAGCTTGGAGGCTAGCGGAGAGCAGTTCTTC
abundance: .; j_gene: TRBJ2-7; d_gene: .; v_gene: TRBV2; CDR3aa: CASTADRQSYEQYF; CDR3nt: TGTGCCAGCACCGCGGACAGACAAAGCTACGAGCAGTACTTC
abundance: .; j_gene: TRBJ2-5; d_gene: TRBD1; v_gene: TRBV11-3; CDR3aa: CASSLGQDETQYF; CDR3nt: TGTGCCAGCAGCCTCGGACAGGATGAGACCCAGTACTTC
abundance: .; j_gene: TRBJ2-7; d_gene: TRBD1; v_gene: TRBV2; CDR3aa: CASSEQGEKLEQYF; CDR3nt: TGTGCCAGCAGTGAACAGGGGGAAAAGTTGGAGCAGTACTTC
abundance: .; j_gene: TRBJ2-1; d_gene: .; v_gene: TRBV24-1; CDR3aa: CATADPPSYNEQFF; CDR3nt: TGTGCCACCGCCGACCCGCCCTCCTACAATGAGCAGTTCTTC
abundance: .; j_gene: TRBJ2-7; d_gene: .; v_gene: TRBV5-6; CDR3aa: CASSFQGSPSYEQYF; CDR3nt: TGTGCCAGCAGCTTCCAGGGATCCCCCTCCTACGAGCAGTACTTC
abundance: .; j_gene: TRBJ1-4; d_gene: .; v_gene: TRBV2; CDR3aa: CASAGAREGEKLFF; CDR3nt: TGTGCCAGCGCCGGCGCCAGGGAGGGTGAAAAACTGTTTTTT
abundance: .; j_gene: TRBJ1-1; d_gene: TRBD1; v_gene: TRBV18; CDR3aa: CASSPPRQGKLLTEAFF; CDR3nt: TGTGCCAGCTCACCACCCCGACAGGGGAAGCTGCTTACTGAAGCTTTCTTT
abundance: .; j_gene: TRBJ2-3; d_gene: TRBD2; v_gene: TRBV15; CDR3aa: CATSSYGGVRDTQYF; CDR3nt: TGTGCCACCAGCAGTTATGGGGGGGTAAGAGATACGCAGTATTTT
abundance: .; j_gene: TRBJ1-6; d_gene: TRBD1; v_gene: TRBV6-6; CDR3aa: CASSYSVRTGGLSLHF; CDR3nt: TGTGCCAGCAGTTACTCGGTTAGGACAGGGGGTCTATCCCTCCACTTT
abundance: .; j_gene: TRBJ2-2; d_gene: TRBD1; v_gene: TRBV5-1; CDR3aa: CASSSSRTGGFTGELFF; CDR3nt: TGCGCCAGCAGCTCCTCCCGGACAGGGGGCTTCACCGGGGAGCTGTTTTTT
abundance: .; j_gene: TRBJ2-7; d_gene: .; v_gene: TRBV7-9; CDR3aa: CASSLVQYEQYF; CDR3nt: TGTGCCAGCAGCTTAGTTCAGTACGAGCAGTACTTC
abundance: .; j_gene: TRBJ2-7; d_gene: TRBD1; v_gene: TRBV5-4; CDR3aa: CASSLVGTGGYEQYF; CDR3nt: TGTGCCAGCAGCTTGGTAGGGACAGGGGGCTACGAGCAGTACTTC
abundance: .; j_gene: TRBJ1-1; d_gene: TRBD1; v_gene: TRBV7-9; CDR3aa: CASSAIGTGETEAFF; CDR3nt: TGTGCCAGCAGCGCGATCGGGACAGGTGAGACTGAAGCTTTCTTT
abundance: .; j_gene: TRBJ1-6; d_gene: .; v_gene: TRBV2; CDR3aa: CASTPEKVSPLHF; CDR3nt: TGTGCCAGCACCCCCGAGAAAGTTTCACCCCTCCACTTT
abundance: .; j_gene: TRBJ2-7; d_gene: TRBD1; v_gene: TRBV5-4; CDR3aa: CASSRGQGYEQYF; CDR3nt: TGTGCCAGCAGCCGAGGACAGGGATACGAGCAGTACTTC
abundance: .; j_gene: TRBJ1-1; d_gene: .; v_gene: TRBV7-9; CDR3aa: CASSLVQVNTEAFF; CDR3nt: TGTGCCAGCAGCTTAGTGCAGGTTAACACTGAAGCTTTCTTT
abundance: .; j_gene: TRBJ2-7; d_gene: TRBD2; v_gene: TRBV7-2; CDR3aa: CASSFDLRGFSYEQYF; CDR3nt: TGTGCCAGCAGCTTTGACTTGCGGGGGTTTTCCTACGAGCAGTACTTC
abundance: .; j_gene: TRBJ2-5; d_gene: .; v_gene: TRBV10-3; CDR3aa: CAISERWGEETQYF; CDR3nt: TGTGCCATCAGTGAACGGTGGGGGGAAGAGACCCAGTACTTC
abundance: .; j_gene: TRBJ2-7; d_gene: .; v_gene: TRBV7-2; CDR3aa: CASSLVGGQGLYEQYF; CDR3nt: TGTGCCAGCAGCTTAGTGGGTGGGCAGGGCCTCTACGAGCAGTACTTC
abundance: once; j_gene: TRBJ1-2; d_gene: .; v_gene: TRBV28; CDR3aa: CASSLDTGGGYTF; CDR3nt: TGTGCCAGCAGCCTCGATACAGGTGGGGGCTACACCTTC
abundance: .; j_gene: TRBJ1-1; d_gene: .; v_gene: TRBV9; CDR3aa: CASSVGPVLRRGTMNTEAFF; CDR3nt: TGTGCCAGCAGCGTAGGCCCTGTTCTGCGGAGGGGAACAATGAACACTGAAGCTTTCTTT
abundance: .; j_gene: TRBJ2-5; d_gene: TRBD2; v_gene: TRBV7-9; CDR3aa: CASSLVLAERETQYF; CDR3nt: TGTGCCAGCAGCTTAGTTCTAGCGGAGCGGGAGACCCAGTACTTC
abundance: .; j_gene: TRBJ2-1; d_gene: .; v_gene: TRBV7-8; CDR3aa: CASHPIGAYNEQFF; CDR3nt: TGTGCCAGCCACCCCATAGGGGCCTACAATGAGCAGTTCTTC
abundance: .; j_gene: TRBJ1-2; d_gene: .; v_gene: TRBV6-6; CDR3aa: CASSREQFFSYGGYTF; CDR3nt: TGTGCCAGCAGTCGGGAACAGTTTTTCTCTTACGGTGGCTACACCTTC
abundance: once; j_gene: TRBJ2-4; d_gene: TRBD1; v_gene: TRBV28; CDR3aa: CASSRRGLAKNIQYF; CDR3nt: TGTGCCAGCAGCCGCAGGGGGCTAGCCAAAAACATTCAGTACTTC
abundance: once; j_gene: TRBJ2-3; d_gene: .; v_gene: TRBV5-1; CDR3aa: CASSLEASSSTDTQYF; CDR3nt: TGCGCCAGCAGCTTGGAGGCTAGCTCAAGCACAGATACGCAGTATTTT
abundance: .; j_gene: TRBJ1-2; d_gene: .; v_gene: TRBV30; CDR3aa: CASGRNYGYTF; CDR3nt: TGTGCCTCGGGACGGAACTATGGCTACACCTTC
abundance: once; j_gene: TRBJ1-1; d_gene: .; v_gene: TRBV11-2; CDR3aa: CASSSLGTEAFF; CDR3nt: TGTGCCAGCAGCTCGCTGGGCACTGAAGCTTTCTTT
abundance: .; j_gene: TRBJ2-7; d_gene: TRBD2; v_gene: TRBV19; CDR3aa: CASSPAGGPYEQYF; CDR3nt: TGTGCCAGTAGTCCAGCGGGAGGGCCTTACGAGCAGTACTTC
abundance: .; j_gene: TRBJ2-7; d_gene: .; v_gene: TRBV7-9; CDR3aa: CASSGTYEQYF; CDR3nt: TGTGCCAGCAGCGGCACCTACGAGCAGTACTTC
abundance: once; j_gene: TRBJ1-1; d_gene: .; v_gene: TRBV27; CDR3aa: CASSDRRLNTEAFF; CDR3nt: TGTGCCAGCAGCGACAGACGATTGAACACTGAAGCTTTCTTT
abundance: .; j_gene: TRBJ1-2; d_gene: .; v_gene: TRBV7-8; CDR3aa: CASSLDPGTYGYTF; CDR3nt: TGTGCCAGCAGCTTAGACCCGGGGACGTATGGCTACACCTTC
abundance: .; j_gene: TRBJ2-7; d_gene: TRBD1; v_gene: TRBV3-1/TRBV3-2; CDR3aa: CASSPDRSYEQYF; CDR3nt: TGTGCCAGCAGCCCGGACAGGTCCTACGAGCAGTACTTC
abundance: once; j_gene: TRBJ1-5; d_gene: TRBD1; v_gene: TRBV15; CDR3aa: CATSRDRAGQGGQPQHF; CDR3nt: TGTGCCACCAGCAGAGATAGAGCGGGACAGGGAGGCCAGCCCCAGCATTTT